This TCR beta chain is drawn from a study of blood T cell repertoires in COVID-19. Only in-frame clones appear in the TCRdb table, and some are missing; sequencing was by immunoSEQ multiplex PCR. Altogether 250,000 or so clones are present, around nine tenths being singletons, with the ten largest covering around 5.1%. This CDR3 contains 17 residues. Per the germline V gene, CDR1 is MDHEN and CDR2 is SYDVKM. V was clipped by 3 bases and J by 7 bases; unmatched bases: 15. The V call is TRBV28, the J call TRBJ1-2; 9 nucleotides agree with TRBD1. This clonotype was obtained from a woman aged 55-69 years with COVID-19, enrolled during active disease. The specimen sequenced was peripheral blood. Here the CDR3 reads CASSFMGQGLPGRGYTF. DNA of the CDR3: TGTGCCAGCAGTTTTATGGGACAGGGTCTCCCCGGGCGTGGCTACACCTTC.